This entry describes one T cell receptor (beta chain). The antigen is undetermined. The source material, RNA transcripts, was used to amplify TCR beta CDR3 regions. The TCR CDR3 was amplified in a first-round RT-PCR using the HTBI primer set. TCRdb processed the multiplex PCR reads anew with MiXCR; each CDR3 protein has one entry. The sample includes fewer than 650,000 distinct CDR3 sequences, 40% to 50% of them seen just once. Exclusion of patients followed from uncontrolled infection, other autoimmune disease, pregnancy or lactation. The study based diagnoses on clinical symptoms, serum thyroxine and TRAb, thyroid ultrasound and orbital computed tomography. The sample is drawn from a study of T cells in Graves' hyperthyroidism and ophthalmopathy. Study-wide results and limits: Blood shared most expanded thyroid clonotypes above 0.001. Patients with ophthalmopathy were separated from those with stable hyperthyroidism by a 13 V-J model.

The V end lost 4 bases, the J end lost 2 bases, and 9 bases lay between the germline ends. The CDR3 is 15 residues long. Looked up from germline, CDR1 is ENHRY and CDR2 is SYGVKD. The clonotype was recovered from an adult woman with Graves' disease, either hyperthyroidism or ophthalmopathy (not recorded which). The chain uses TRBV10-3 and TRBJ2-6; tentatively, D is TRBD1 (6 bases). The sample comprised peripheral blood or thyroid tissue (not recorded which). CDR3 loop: CAISGTVAGANVLTF. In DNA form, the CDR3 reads TGTGCCATCAGTGGGACAGTTGCTGGGGCCAACGTCCTGACTTTC.